The clone carrying this TCR beta chain occurred a few times. Its antigen is unidentified. The sample is drawn from a study of response to subunit inactivated influenza vaccine. TCRdb re-called the RT-PCR reads through MiXCR, storing one row per CDR3 protein. This table holds about 160,000 distinct CDR3 sequences, approximately 12% found once. Points from the study as a whole: Every seasonal influenza vaccination brings in few new T cells, the authors suggested.

The receptor was derived from a man between 50 and 69 years old who received an inactivated influenza vaccine. This material consisted of CD8+ T cells sorted from PBMCs, taken around 25 months after vaccination.

CDR3 coding DNA: TGTGCCAGCAGCCAAGAAACGGGTTTGGGGAATGAGCAGTTCTTC. This gives the protein CASSQETGLGNEQFF. The V and J genes are TRBV4-2 and TRBJ2-1; no clear D. Germline V lookup: CDR1 LGHNA, CDR2 YNFKEQ. The V and J ends lost 0 bases and 7 bases respectively, with 13 bases between them. This CDR3 contains 15 residues.